Listed here is a single TCR beta chain. This table comes from immunoSEQ multiplex PCR, and its TCRdb copy is limited to in-frame clones, with some not included. The sample lists fewer than 35,000 clones; less than 90% were seen once. The source of the sample is a study of T cells in narcolepsy. This TCR was recovered from a human donor with narcolepsy. Specimen: CD45RA- memory CD4+ T cells from PBMCs.

CDR3 residues: CASSRLAGTLAKNIQYF. CDR3 coding DNA: TGTGCCAGCAGCCGACTAGCGGGAACCCTAGCCAAAAACATTCAGTACTTC. The chain uses TRBV2 and TRBJ2-4; 11 nucleotides match TRBD2. This CDR3 has 17 residues. Trimming took 6 bases from V and 0 from J; bases not matched to a gene: 7. Germline CDR1 SNHLY, CDR2 FYNNEI.